These T cell receptor beta chains were read from a single sample in a study of T cells after yellow fever vaccination. MiXCR, applied by TCRdb to the 5' RACE reads, yields one record per CDR3 protein. The sample yields some 300,000 distinct CDR3 sequences, approximately 10% seen once. This sample comprised CD4+ T cells sorted from PBMCs, obtained 5 days after the yellow fever booster vaccination. Source of these receptors: a young man who received the YFV17D yellow fever vaccine. Each CDR3 is given with its conserved first and last residue. D genes are given only for firm matches.

TRBJ2-5 | NA | TRBV5-1 | CASSLDPAGQETQYF
TRBJ1-1 | NA | TRBV9 | CASSVDQGPRVAFF
TRBJ2-7 | TRBD1 | TRBV6-5 | CASSWDSTADPNYEQYF
TRBJ2-3 | TRBD2 | TRBV24-1 | CATSGTLAGDTQYF
TRBJ2-1 | NA | TRBV5-4 | CASSLVGHVNNEQFF
TRBJ2-3 | TRBD2 | TRBV7-2 | CASSRGFSGLDTQYF
TRBJ2-2 | TRBD1 | TRBV5-1 | CASSPGQLNTGELFF
TRBJ2-4 | NA | TRBV5-1 | CASSPAGGSKNIQYF
TRBJ2-2 | NA | TRBV5-1 | CASSLRDGYTGELFF
TRBJ2-2 | NA | TRBV9 | CASSAHKEGPVFPGELFF
TRBJ2-2 | NA | TRBV7-9 | CASSPFRDGELFF
TRBJ1-2 | TRBD1 | TRBV25-1 | CASSAGTGDGYTF
TRBJ2-3 | TRBD2 | TRBV11-2 | CASSSTSGSDTQYF
TRBJ2-3 | NA | TRBV5-5 | CASTPGQTSTDTQYF
TRBJ2-5 | NA | TRBV19 | CASSRPPAETQYF
TRBJ1-5 | NA | TRBV25-1 | CASSGPYQPQHF
TRBJ2-3 | TRBD2 | TRBV12-3/TRBV12-4 | CASSLLAGGHSDTQYF
TRBJ2-1 | TRBD2 | TRBV7-2 | CASSLALSGGASYNEQFF
TRBJ2-5 | NA | TRBV9 | CASSVGLLRETQYF
TRBJ2-3 | NA | TRBV7-2 | CASSSSGSTDTQYF
TRBJ1-2 | TRBD1 | TRBV4-1 | CASSHYWPGGGGGYTF
TRBJ2-5 | TRBD2 | TRBV20-1 | CSSWTSGAETQYF
TRBJ2-6 | NA | TRBV10-1 | CASSEGFEYSGANVLTF
TRBJ1-6 | TRBD1 | TRBV12-3/TRBV12-4 | CASSPRDRGVSPLHF
TRBJ2-3 | NA | TRBV6-2/TRBV6-3 | CASSPKRGDTQYF
TRBJ1-2 | NA | TRBV7-2 | CASSPPSRGYGYTF
TRBJ1-2 | NA | TRBV5-1 | CASSATDQYGYTF
TRBJ1-2 | NA | TRBV20-1 | CSASDPIYGYTF
TRBJ1-6 | NA | TRBV5-1 | CASSLAWGADSPLHF
TRBJ2-7 | TRBD2 | TRBV7-9 | CASSFTSGLDEQYF
TRBJ1-2 | NA | TRBV7-9 | CATAPGLDSPRGYTF
TRBJ1-3 | NA | TRBV7-2 | CASSLQASSGNTIYF
TRBJ1-5 | NA | TRBV7-9 | CASSAPGGGNQPQHF
TRBJ1-2 | TRBD1 | TRBV12-3/TRBV12-4 | CASSDRDSDGGYTF
TRBJ1-1 | TRBD1 | TRBV20-1 | CSATGGWFTEAFF
TRBJ2-4 | NA | TRBV5-4 | CASSSKGGARAKNIQYF
TRBJ1-4 | TRBD1 | TRBV19 | CASSSWTGGTNEKLFF
TRBJ2-7 | NA | TRBV5-1 | CASSQETGYEQYF
TRBJ1-3 | NA | TRBV11-2 | CASSTGLGNTIYF
TRBJ2-3 | NA | TRBV4-2 | CASSLRGGAGSTDTQYF
TRBJ2-6 | TRBD1 | TRBV5-1 | CASRGQGPHSGANVLTF
TRBJ1-4 | NA | TRBV28 | CASGRDTLPTNEKLFF
TRBJ2-5 | TRBD1 | TRBV9 | CASSPRTGANQETQYF
TRBJ2-5 | TRBD2 | TRBV4-1 | CASSLRTSGGQETQYF
TRBJ2-6 | NA | TRBV12-3/TRBV12-4 | CASSFFGSLSGANVLTF
TRBJ2-1 | TRBD2 | TRBV11-2 | CASRPSKFGGARDEQFF
TRBJ2-2 | TRBD1 | TRBV27 | CASSSDRASGELFF
TRBJ1-3 | NA | TRBV6-1 | CASRDPGRYTIYF
TRBJ1-2 | TRBD1 | TRBV5-1 | CASSRGTVQYNYGYTF
TRBJ1-2 | NA | TRBV28 | CASRIFIGTVYGYTF
TRBJ2-1 | NA | TRBV20-1 | CSARGGPAADNEQFF
TRBJ1-2 | TRBD1 | TRBV5-6 | CASSRTGEGYTF
TRBJ2-2 | NA | TRBV11-2 | CASSFPPGQNTGELFF
TRBJ2-2 | TRBD2 | TRBV5-1 | CASSGGSAGGNTGELFF